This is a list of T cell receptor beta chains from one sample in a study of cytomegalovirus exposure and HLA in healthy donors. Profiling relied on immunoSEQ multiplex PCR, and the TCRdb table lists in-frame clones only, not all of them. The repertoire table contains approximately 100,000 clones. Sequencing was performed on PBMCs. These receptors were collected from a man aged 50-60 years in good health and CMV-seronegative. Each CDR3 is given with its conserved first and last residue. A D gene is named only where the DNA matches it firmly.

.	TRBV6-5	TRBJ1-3	TGTGCCAGCAGGGAGAATAGAGGAAGAAACACCATATATTTT	CASRENRGRNTIYF
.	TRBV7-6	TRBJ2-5	TGTGCCAGCAGCTTAGCAACCCCGGTGGAGGCCCAAGAGACCCAGTACTTC	CASSLATPVEAQETQYF
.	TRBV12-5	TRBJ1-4	TGTGCTAGTGGTTTCCCCGGAGGAGGACGAAAACTGTTTTTT	CASGFPGGGRKLFF
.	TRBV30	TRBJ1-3	TGTGCCTGGAGTGTATCTCGGGGAAACACCATATATTTT	CAWSVSRGNTIYF
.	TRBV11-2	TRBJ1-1	TGTGCCAGCAGCTTAGTTGCAGGGGTGAACACTGAAGCTTTCTTT	CASSLVAGVNTEAFF
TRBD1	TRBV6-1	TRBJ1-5	TGTGCCAGCAGTGGGGGACAGGGGGTAAGCAATCAGCCCCAGCATTTT	CASSGGQGVSNQPQHF
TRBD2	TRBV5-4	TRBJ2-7	TGTGCCAGCAGCGTGGGGAGGGCCTCCCTTATCCACGAGCAGTACTTC	CASSVGRASLIHEQYF
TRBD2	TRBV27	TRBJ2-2	TGTGCCAGCACAAGAAGGACTAGCGGGAGTCGGTTGGTCGGGGAGCTGTTTTTT	CASTRRTSGSRLVGELFF
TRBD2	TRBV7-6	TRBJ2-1	TGTGCCAGCAGCTTAGGTCGGGGGGAATACAATGAGCAGTTCTTC	CASSLGRGEYNEQFF
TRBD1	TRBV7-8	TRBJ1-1	TGTGCCAGCAGTCGTAGAATCCGCGACAGGGGTAACACTGAAGCTTTCTTT	CASSRRIRDRGNTEAFF
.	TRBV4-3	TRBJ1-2	TGCGCCAGCAGCCAAGCGGGGGGGATACAAGGCTACACCTTC	CASSQAGGIQGYTF
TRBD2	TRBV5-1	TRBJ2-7	TGCGCCAGCAGCTTGGGAGCCGGGACTAGCCTGTACGAGCAGTACTTC	CASSLGAGTSLYEQYF
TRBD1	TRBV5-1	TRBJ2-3	TGCGCCAGCAGCCGGGACAGGGGCTACGGGGGGGAAGATACGCAGTATTTT	CASSRDRGYGGEDTQYF
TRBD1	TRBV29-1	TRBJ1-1	TGCAGCGTTCGGGCCGGGACAGGGGGAGGAACTGAAGCTTTCTTT	CSVRAGTGGGTEAFF
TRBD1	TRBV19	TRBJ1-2	TGTGCCAGTAGTACTCCTACAGGGGTCTATGGCTACACCTTC	CASSTPTGVYGYTF
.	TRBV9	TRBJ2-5	TGTGCCAGCAGCGCCTCCGGGGGGACCCAGTACTTC	CASSASGGTQYF
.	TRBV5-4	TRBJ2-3	TGTGCCAGCAGCTTGAAACGGGGCACAGATACGCAGTATTTT	CASSLKRGTDTQYF
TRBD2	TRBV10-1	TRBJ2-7	TGCGCCAGCAGCGGCTGGACTAGCGGTTCCTACGAGCAGTACTTC	CASSGWTSGSYEQYF
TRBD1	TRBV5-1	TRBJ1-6	TGCGCCAGCAGCTTTCGACAGGGATATAATTCACCCCTCCACTTT	CASSFRQGYNSPLHF
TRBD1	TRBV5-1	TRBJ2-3	TGCGCCAGCAGCCTGGGACAGGGTGATGGGACAGATACGCAGTATTTT	CASSLGQGDGTDTQYF
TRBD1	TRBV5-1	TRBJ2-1	TGCGCCAGCAGCTTCCAGGGGGTCCACAATGAGCAGTTCTTC	CASSFQGVHNEQFF
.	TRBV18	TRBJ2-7	TGTGCCAGCTCACCCTACAGGGACAACTCCTACGAGCAGTACTTC	CASSPYRDNSYEQYF
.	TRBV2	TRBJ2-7	TGTGCCAGCCAGGACGGGAGCTCCTACGAGCAGTACTTC	CASQDGSSYEQYF
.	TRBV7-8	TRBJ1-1	TGTGCCAGCAGCTTAGCCGCAGGGGCCGTGAGCACTGAAGCTTTCTTT	CASSLAAGAVSTEAFF
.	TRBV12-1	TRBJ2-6	TGTGCCAGCAGCGGGGTGACAGGGCCAAGCAGGCCAGGGGCCAACGTCCTGACTTTC	CASSGVTGPSRPGANVLTF
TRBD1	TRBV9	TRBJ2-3	TGTGCCAGCAGCGTAGGTCAGGGGGTAAATACGCAGTATTTT	CASSVGQGVNTQYF
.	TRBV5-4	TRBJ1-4	TGTGCCAGCAGCGCAAGGCCGGGGGAAAAACTGTTTTTT	CASSARPGEKLFF
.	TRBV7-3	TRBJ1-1	TGTGCCAGCAGCTCCGGAGGAAACACTGAAGCTTTCTTT	CASSSGGNTEAFF
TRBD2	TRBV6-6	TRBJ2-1	TGTGCCAGCAGTCGCCAGCGGGGGAGCTCCTACAATGAGCAGTTCTTC	CASSRQRGSSYNEQFF
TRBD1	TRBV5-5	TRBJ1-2	TGTGCCAGCAGCCCGGGACAGTCTAACTATGGCTACACCTTC	CASSPGQSNYGYTF
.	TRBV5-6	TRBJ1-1	TGTGCCAGCAGCTTGGGGGGCGGTTGGGGCACTGAAGCTTTCTTT	CASSLGGGWGTEAFF
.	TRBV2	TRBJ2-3	TGTGCCAGCACCCGACTGGGGCAGGCTAGCACAGATACGCAGTATTTT	CASTRLGQASTDTQYF
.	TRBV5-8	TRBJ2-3	TGTGCCAGCAGCCGATCCTTAGCGGTACCCACAGATACGCAGTATTTT	CASSRSLAVPTDTQYF
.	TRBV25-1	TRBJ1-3	TGTGCCAGCAGTGAATTTATGAGTTCGGGTTGGAACACCATATATTTT	CASSEFMSSGWNTIYF
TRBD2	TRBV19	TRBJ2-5	TGTGCCAGTGCTACGCCGGGGACTAGCCTAGAGACCCAGTACTTC	CASATPGTSLETQYF
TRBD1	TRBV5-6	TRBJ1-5	TGTGCCAGCAGCTTGCGGTCAGGGGGTGCTTCGCCCCAGCATTTT	CASSLRSGGASPQHF
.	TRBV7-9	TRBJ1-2	TGTGCCAGCAGCGACGACAAAACACCCGAGAAGCGGGACTATGGCTACACCTTC	CASSDDKTPEKRDYGYTF
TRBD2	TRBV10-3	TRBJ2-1	TGTGCCATCAGTGAGCCCCAAGGCGGGAGCTCCTACAATGAGCAGTTCTTC	CAISEPQGGSSYNEQFF
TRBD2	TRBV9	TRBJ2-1	TGTGCCAGCAGCGTATTAAGCGGGGGATTCAGCTCCTACAATGAGCAGTTCTTC	CASSVLSGGFSSYNEQFF
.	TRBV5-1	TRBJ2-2	TGCGCCAGCAGCTTAGACAGGAACACCGGGGAGCTGTTTTTT	CASSLDRNTGELFF
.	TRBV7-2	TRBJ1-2	TGTGCCAGCAGCCCGCGCGGGGCAGAAGATAACTATGGCTACACCTTC	CASSPRGAEDNYGYTF
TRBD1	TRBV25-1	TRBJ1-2	TGTGCCAGCAGTGACCCGGGGACAGGGGGCATTTATGGCTACACCTTC	CASSDPGTGGIYGYTF
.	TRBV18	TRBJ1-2	TGTGCCAGCTCATTGCCAGGGTCCCGAAGTAACTATGGCTACACCTTC	CASSLPGSRSNYGYTF
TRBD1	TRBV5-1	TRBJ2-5	TGCGCCAGCAATATTGGGGACAGACAAGAGACCCAGTACTTC	CASNIGDRQETQYF
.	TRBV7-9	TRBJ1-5	TGTGCCAGCAGCCTCGGACAGAATAGCAATCAGCCCCAGCATTTT	CASSLGQNSNQPQHF
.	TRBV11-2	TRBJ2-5	TGTGCCAGCAGCCCGGGACCACAGGGTTGGGAGACCCAGTACTTC	CASSPGPQGWETQYF
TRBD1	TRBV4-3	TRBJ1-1	TGCGCCAGCAGCCAATCGGGACAGGGAGCTTTCTTT	CASSQSGQGAFF
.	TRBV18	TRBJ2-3	TGTGCCAGCTCTCTCAGGCCAGGGGCTAGCACAGATACGCAGTATTTT	CASSLRPGASTDTQYF
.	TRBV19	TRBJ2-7	TGTGCCAGTAGTATTCAGGGTGTCGAGCAGTACTTC	CASSIQGVEQYF
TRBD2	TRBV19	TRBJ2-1	TGTGCCAGTAGTATAGGTGGGACTAGCGAGCAGTTCTTC	CASSIGGTSEQFF